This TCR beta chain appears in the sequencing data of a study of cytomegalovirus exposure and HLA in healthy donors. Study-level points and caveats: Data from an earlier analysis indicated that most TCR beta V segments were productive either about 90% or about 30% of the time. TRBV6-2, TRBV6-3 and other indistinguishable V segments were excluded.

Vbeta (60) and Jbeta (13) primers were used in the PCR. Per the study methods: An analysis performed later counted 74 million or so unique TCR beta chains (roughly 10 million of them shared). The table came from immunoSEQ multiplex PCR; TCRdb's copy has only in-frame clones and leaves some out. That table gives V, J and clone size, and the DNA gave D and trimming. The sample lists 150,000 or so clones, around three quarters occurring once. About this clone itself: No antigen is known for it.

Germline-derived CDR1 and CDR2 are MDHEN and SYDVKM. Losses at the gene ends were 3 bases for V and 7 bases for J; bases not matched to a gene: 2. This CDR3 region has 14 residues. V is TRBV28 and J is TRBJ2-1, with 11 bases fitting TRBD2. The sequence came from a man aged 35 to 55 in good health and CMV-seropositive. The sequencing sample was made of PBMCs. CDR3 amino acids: CASSLLAGGNEQFF. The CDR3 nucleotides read TGTGCCAGCAGTTTGCTAGCGGGAGGAAATGAGCAGTTCTTC.